Included here is one TCR beta chain sequence, with context. This sample stems from a study of shared clonotypes between healthy human individuals. Naive CD8 populations comprised CD45RO-negative cells positively selected for CCR7, excluding terminally differentiated effector memory CD45RA+ cells. This table comes from immunoSEQ multiplex PCR, and its TCRdb copy is limited to in-frame clones, with some not included. The sample consists of around 640,000 clones, 90% to 97% of them appearing once. The germline V gene encodes CDR1 MDHEN and CDR2 SYDVKM. The CDR3 is made up of 13 amino acids. Material for sequencing was naive CD8+ T cells sorted from blood. The chain is built from TRBV28 and TRBJ2-5; D unresolved. Matching the DNA end better, TRBJ2-7 makes the J call doubtful. The receptor's source is a woman aged 25 to 39 in good health. CDR3 coding DNA: TGTGCCAGCAGTTTCTTAGGTGCCTACGAGCAGTACTTC. The encoded protein is CASSFLGAYEQYF.